This T cell receptor beta chain is from a study of blood T cell repertoires in COVID-19. Study context: Specimens from acute and convalescent COVID-19 originated in the United States, Italy and Spain.

The count of this clone is one. Per the original methods: Scientists estimated how many nucleated cells there were by amplifying reference gene primers. Only in-frame clones appear in the TCRdb table, and some are missing; sequencing was by immunoSEQ multiplex PCR. For V, J and clone size, that table is used; D and trimming come from the DNA. The profile shows approximately 150,000 clones, roughly 88% of them singletons. Trimming removed 1 base from V and 1 base from J, with 8 bases in between. CDR3 length equals 14 residues. The germline CDR1 and CDR2 sequences are LGHNA and YSLEER. This chain uses TRBV4-3 with TRBJ2-7; D might be TRBD1 (6 bases). The TCR sequence derives from a man in his 60s with active or convalescent COVID-19. Sequenced sample: peripheral blood. CDR3 protein: CASSQGRGSYEQYF. The CDR3 nucleotides are TGCGCCAGCAGCCAAGGCAGGGGATCCTACGAGCAGTACTTC.